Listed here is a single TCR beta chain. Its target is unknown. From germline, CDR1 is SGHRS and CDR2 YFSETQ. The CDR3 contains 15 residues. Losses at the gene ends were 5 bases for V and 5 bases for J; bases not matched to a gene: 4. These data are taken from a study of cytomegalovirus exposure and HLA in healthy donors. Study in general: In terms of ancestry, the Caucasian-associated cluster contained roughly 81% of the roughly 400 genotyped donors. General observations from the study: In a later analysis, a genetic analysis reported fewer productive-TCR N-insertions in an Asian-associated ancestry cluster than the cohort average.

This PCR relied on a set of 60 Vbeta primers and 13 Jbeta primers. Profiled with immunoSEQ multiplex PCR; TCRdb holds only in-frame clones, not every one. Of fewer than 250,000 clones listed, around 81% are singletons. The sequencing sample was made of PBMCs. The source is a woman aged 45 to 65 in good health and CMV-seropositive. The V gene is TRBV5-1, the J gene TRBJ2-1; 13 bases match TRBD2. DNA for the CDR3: TGCGCCAGCAGATGGACTAGCGGGGGAAACAATGAGCAGTTCTTC. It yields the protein CASRWTSGGNNEQFF.